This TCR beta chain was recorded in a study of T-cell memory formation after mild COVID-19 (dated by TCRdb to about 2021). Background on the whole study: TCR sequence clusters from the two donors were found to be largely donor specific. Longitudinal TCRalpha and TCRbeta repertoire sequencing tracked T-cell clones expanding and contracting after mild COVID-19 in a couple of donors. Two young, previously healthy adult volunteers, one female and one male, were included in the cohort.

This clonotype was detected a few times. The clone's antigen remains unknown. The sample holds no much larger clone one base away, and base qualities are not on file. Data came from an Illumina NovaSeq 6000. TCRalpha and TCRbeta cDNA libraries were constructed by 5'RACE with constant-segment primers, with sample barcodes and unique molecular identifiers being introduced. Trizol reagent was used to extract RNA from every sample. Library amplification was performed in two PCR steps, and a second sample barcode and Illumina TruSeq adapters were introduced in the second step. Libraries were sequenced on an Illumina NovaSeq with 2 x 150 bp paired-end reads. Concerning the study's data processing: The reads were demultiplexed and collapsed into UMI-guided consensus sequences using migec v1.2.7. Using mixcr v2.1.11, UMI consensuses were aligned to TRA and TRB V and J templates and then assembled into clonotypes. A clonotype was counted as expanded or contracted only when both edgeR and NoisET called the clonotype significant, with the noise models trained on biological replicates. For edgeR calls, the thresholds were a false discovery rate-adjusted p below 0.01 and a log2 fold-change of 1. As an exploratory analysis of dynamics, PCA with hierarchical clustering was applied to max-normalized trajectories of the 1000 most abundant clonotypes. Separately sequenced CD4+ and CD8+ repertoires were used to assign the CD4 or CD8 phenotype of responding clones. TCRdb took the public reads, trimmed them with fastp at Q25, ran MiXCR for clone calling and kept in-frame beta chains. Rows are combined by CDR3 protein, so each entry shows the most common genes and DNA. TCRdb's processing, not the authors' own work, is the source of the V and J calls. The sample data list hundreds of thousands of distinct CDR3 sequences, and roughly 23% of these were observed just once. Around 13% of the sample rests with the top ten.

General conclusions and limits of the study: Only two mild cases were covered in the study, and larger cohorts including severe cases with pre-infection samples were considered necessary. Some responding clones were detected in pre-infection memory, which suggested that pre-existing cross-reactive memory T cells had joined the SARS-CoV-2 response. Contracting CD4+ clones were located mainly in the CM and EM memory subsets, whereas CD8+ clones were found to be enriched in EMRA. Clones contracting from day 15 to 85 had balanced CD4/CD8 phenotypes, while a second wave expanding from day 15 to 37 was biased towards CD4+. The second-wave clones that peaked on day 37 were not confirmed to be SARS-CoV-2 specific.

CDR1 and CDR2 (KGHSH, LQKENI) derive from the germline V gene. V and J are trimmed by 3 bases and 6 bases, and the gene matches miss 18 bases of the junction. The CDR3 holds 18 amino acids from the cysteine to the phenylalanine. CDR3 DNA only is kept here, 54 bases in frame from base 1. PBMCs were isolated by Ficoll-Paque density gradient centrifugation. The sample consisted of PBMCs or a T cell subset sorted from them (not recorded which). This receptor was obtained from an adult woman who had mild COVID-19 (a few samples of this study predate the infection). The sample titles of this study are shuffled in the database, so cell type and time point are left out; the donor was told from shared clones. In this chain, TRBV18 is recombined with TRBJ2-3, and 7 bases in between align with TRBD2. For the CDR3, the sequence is CASSPYGGGVKSTDTQYF. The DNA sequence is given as TGTGCCAGCTCACCCTACGGCGGGGGAGTAAAATCAACTGATACGCAGTATTTT.